Following are 27 T cell receptor beta chains from one sample sequenced in a study of T cells in Graves' hyperthyroidism and ophthalmopathy. RNA transcripts were the template for amplifying TCR beta CDR3 regions. HTBI primers were used for first-round RT-PCR of the TCR CDR3. TCRdb re-derived calls from the multiplex PCR reads in MiXCR, one entry per CDR3 protein. The sample holds about 380,000 distinct CDR3 sequences, approximately 13% seen once. The sample comprised blood. The receptors were sampled from a woman aged 55 to 70 with Graves' hyperthyroidism.

This clonotype has a handful of counts. A much larger clone sits a single nucleotide away, making a read error possible. As DNA, the CDR3 is TGTGCCGGCAGTGGATTATACACTGAAGCTTTCTTT. Translating gives CAGSGLYTEAFF. This sequence joins TRBV2 and TRBJ1-1; D is unclear. CDR1 SNHLY and CDR2 FYNNEI come from the germline V gene. CDR3 size: 12 residues.

At least ten counts were recorded for this clonotype. The gene calls are TRBV5-1 and TRBJ2-5; 9 nucleotides match TRBD1. The CDR3 runs 14 residues. Germline V gives CDR1 SGHRS, CDR2 YFSETQ. The junction had 3 bases not matched to a gene; V was cut back by 1 base and J by 5 bases. For the CDR3, the DNA is TGCGCCAGCAGCTTGAACAGGGGGCTTGAGACCCAGTACTTC. This sequence encodes CASSLNRGLETQYF.

This clonotype was seen only a few times. This chain uses TRBV27 with TRBJ2-4; D is uncertain. V gave up 5 bases and J gave up 8 bases, with 19 bases separating them. The CDR3 spans 15 residues. Germline lookup yields CDR1 MNHEY and CDR2 SMNVEV (reference sequence). In DNA form, the CDR3 reads TGTGCCAGCAGTCCCTATATCAAGGGTTTAGACATTCAGTACTTC. Translated, it gives CASSPYIKGLDIQYF.

This clonotype has ten or more counts. V is TRBV11-2 and J is TRBJ2-3; possible D gene TRBD1, 5 bases. Between the trimmed V and J ends, which lost 5 bases and 2 bases, there was a span of 14 bases. CDR3 size: 15 residues. Looked up from germline, CDR1 is SGHAT and CDR2 is FQNNGV. DNA for the CDR3: TGTGCCAGCAGCAAGCAGGGATTAGTCACAGATACGCAGTATTTT. This translates into CASSKQGLVTDTQYF. The entire variable domain, with the rest obtained from reference TRBV11-2 and TRBJ2-3, is as follows: EAGVAQSPRYKIIEKRQSVAFWCNPISGHATLYWYQQILGQGPKLLIQFQNNGVVDDSQLPKDRFSAERLKGVDSTLKIQPAKLEDSAVYLCASSKQGLVTDTQYFGPGTRLTVL.

The table lists this clonotype with many counts. The chain joins TRBV6-1 to TRBJ2-3, with a possible D match to TRBD1 (7 bases). From germline, CDR1 is MNHNS and CDR2 SASEGT. Trimming took off 5 bases at V and 2 bases at J, with 14 bases between the two ends. This CDR3 is 15 amino acids long. CDR3: CASSSPRGATDTQYF. The CDR3 coding sequence is TGTGCCAGCAGTTCGCCCAGGGGGGCCACAGATACGCAGTATTTT.

This clonotype was picked up many times. The genes are TRBV20-1 and TRBJ2-1, with D possibly matching TRBD2 (6 bases). CDR1 and CDR2 (germline): DFQATT, SNEGSKA (reference sequence). Trimming shortened V by 1 base and J by 2 bases, and 12 bases separated the two germline ends. This CDR3 has 15 amino acids. The CDR3 bases are TGCAGTGCTAGAGCGAATAGCGGAACCTACAATGAGCAGTTCTTC. Encoded protein: CSARANSGTYNEQFF.

This clonotype has ten or more counts. The chain links TRBV18 to TRBJ2-1; a possible D gene is TRBD2 (5 bases). The CDR3 has 13 amino acids. CDR1 is KGHSH, CDR2 LQKENI, per germline. V lost 2 bases, J lost 8 bases, and 10 bases lay in between. The CDR3 protein is CASSPVTRDEQFF. The CDR3 coding sequence is TGTGCCAGCTCACCAGTTACTAGGGATGAGCAGTTCTTC.

Many counts were recorded for this clonotype. V gene TRBV28 combines with J gene TRBJ1-2; maybe TRBD1 (5 bases). The CDR3 extends over 13 amino acids. From germline, CDR1 is MDHEN and CDR2 SYDVKM. V was trimmed by 10 bases and J by 1 base, leaving 13 bases between them. The CDR3 coding sequence is TGTGCCATAGGGTCGACAGATAACTATGGCTACACCTTC. Translating gives CAIGSTDNYGYTF.

V and J are TRBV19 and TRBJ2-3, with 8 bases matching TRBD1. CDR1 and CDR2 from the germline V gene are LNHDA and SQIVND (reference sequence). The CDR3 contains 13 residues. V trimming: 3 bases; J trimming: 6 bases; junction bases outside the gene matches: 2. CDR3 residues: CASSMTGADTQYF. The CDR3 nucleotides are TGTGCCAGTAGTATGACAGGGGCCGATACGCAGTATTTT.

The chain combines TRBV5-1 with TRBJ2-2; the match to TRBD2 covers 7 bases. The CDR3 is made up of 16 amino acids. The J segment lost 7 bases and the V segment lost 2 bases, leaving 11 bases of the junction unmatched. Looked up from germline, CDR1 is SGHRS and CDR2 is YFSETQ. Written as DNA, the CDR3 is TGCGCCAGCAGCTTCTCGGCGGGAGTCCAGGGCGGGGAGCTGTTTTTT. Amino acids: CASSFSAGVQGGELFF.

This clonotype was detected ten times or more. This chain connects TRBV29-1 to TRBJ1-5, with D uncertain. The ends were cut back, 4 bases at V and 3 bases at J, with 13 bases in the middle. CDR1 and CDR2 (germline): SQVTM, ANQGSEA. There are 14 residues in the CDR3. The DNA for the CDR3 is TGCAGCGTTGCAGGAGGGCCCTTCAATCAGCCCCAGCATTTT. It codes for CSVAGGPFNQPQHF.

The chain uses TRBV28 and TRBJ1-1; D may be TRBD1 (6 bases). Germline CDR1 reads MDHEN; CDR2 reads SYDVKM. The CDR3 sequence is 16 residues long. V lost 3 bases, J lost 7 bases, and 21 bases lay in between. CDR3 nucleotides: TGTGCCAGCAGTTTGGCCCATGGAGGGGCAGGGGTTGAAGCTTTCTTT. Translated: CASSLAHGGAGVEAFF.

The table lists this clonotype with many counts. This chain connects TRBV7-6 to TRBJ2-7; D may be TRBD1 or TRBD2 (5 bases each). Germline V gene sequence: CDR1 SGHVS, CDR2 FNYEAQ. V dropped 4 bases and J dropped 4 bases, with 14 bases sitting between them. CDR3 length equals 14 residues. The CDR3 spells CASSSKTGTYEQYF. CDR3 DNA: TGTGCCAGCAGCTCGAAAACCGGGACGTACGAGCAGTACTTC.

This clonotype came up many times. The rearrangement links TRBV24-1 to TRBJ2-1, with D uncertain. The CDR3 contains 12 residues. V dropped 6 bases and J dropped 9 bases, with 11 bases sitting between them. Germline lookup yields CDR1 KGHDR and CDR2 SFDVKD. The CDR3 spells CATSWGTGEQFF. The CDR3 DNA is TGTGCCACCAGTTGGGGTACGGGTGAGCAGTTCTTC.

This clonotype was counted many times. This chain joins TRBV7-9 and TRBJ2-1, with 13 bases that match TRBD2. Per the germline V gene, CDR1 is SEHNR and CDR2 is FQNEAQ (reference sequence). The CDR3 totals 19 residues. The trim removed 3 bases at V and 0 bases at J, leaving 8 bases unmatched. The CDR3 coding sequence is TGTGCCAGCAGCTTGTCTGGGGGACTAGCGGGAAGCTCCTACAATGAGCAGTTCTTC. Its translation: CASSLSGGLAGSSYNEQFF.

The CDR3 region is CASKQGNSNQPQHF. CDR3 nucleotides: TGTGCCAGCAAACAGGGCAATAGCAATCAGCCCCAGCATTTT. The chain employs TRBV6-2 or TRBV6-3 and TRBJ1-5, with a tentative D call TRBD1 (6 bases). The CDR3 consists of 14 residues. V dropped 7 bases and J dropped 0 bases, with 10 bases sitting between them. Germline CDR1 and CDR2: MNHEY and SVGEGT.

This clonotype appeared many times. V gene TRBV2 combines with J gene TRBJ1-5; D is unresolved. Per the germline V gene, CDR1 is SNHLY and CDR2 is FYNNEI. Trimming took 4 bases from V and 0 from J, leaving 7 bases between them. The CDR3 totals 14 residues. The DNA for the CDR3 is TGTGCCAGCAGTGTTCGTATTAGCAATCAGCCCCAGCATTTT. It encodes CASSVRISNQPQHF.

This clonotype has ten or more counts. One end of the junction varies from germline; a read error may be responsible. This chain joins TRBV7-7 and TRBJ2-5; no definite D call. Germline lookup yields CDR1 SSHAT and CDR2 FNYEAQ (reference sequence). CDR3 length: 14 residues. CDR3 amino acids: CASSLLGSGETQYF. Here the CDR3 DNA reads TGTGCTAGCAGCTTACTCGGGTCGGGAGAGACCCAGTACTTC.

This clonotype was seen many times. V gene TRBV6-1 combines with J gene TRBJ2-3, with TRBD2 as a possible D gene (6 bases). This CDR3 is built from 17 residues. V was trimmed by 2 bases and J by 3 bases, leaving 18 bases between them. CDR1 is MNHNS, CDR2 SASEGT, per germline. The CDR3 reads CASSEIYGGTETDTQYF. The CDR3 bases are TGTGCCAGCAGTGAAATTTATGGCGGGACCGAAACAGATACGCAGTATTTT.

CDR3 in amino acids: CASSIQGDGANVLTF. The CDR3 DNA is TGTGCCAGTAGTATTCAGGGCGACGGGGCCAACGTCCTGACTTTC. The rearrangement joins TRBV19 to TRBJ2-6; D perhaps matches TRBD1 (5 bases). Germline lookup yields CDR1 LNHDA and CDR2 SQIVND (reference sequence). Between the trimmed V and J ends, which lost 3 bases and 4 bases, there was a span of 10 bases. The CDR3 length is 15 residues.

Many counts were recorded for this clonotype. V is TRBV29-1 and J is TRBJ1-2; no firm D call. The V end was cut by 3 bases, the J end by 5 bases, with 13 bases between. The CDR3 has 13 amino acids. Germline V gene sequence: CDR1 SQVTM, CDR2 ANQGSEA. CDR3 nucleotide sequence: TGCAGCGTTGACGGGAGCTTGGGATATGGCTACACCTTC. Translated, it gives CSVDGSLGYGYTF.

The sample holds a few counts of this clonotype. The chain links TRBV7-8 to TRBJ2-7; D assignment may be TRBD1 or TRBD2 (5 bases each). The V end lost 0 bases, the J end lost 6 bases, and 9 bases lay between the germline ends. This CDR3 has 13 amino acids. CDR1 and CDR2 (germline): SGHVS, FQNEAQ. CDR3 sequence reads: CASSLAPGAEQYF. The CDR3 region has the DNA TGTGCCAGCAGCTTAGCCCCCGGGGCCGAGCAGTACTTC.

This clonotype has ten or more counts. The chain combines TRBV18 with TRBJ2-7; the D gene is possibly TRBD2 (6 bases). CDR3 length: 14 amino acids. CDR1 is KGHSH, CDR2 LQKENI, per germline. V lost 6 bases and J 0 bases, leaving 12 bases between the germline ends. CDR3 region: CASSAGTDSYEQYF. The DNA for the CDR3 is TGTGCCAGCTCGGCCGGGACTGACTCCTACGAGCAGTACTTC.

This clonotype was observed at least ten times. V gene TRBV6-2 or TRBV6-3 combines with J gene TRBJ1-6, with a possible D match to TRBD1 (5 bases). V lost 5 bases, J lost 0 bases, and 11 bases lay in between. Germline V CDR1 and CDR2: MNHEY, SVGEGT. The CDR3 is made up of 16 amino acids. The CDR3 coding sequence is TGTGCCAGCAGTACCCGGGGGTACTCCTATAATTCACCCCTCCACTTT. Translation: CASSTRGYSYNSPLHF.

V and J are TRBV2 and TRBJ2-7; D is undetermined. The CDR3 covers 14 residues. The V gene's germline CDR1 is SNHLY and CDR2 FYNNEI. With 6 bases removed from V and 6 bases from J, the gap between germline ends came to 18 bases. CDR3: CASRTLAARIEQYF. The CDR3, as DNA: TGTGCCAGCAGGACCCTGGCCGCGAGGATCGAGCAGTACTTC.

This clonotype showed up many times. This chain links TRBV20-1 with TRBJ2-1, with TRBD2 as a possible D gene (6 bases). CDR1 is DFQATT, CDR2 SNEGSKA, per germline (reference sequence). V was cut by 3 bases and J by 4 bases, with 7 bases left in between. The CDR3 has 12 residues. Here the CDR3 reads CSARREYNEQFF. In nucleotides, the CDR3 is TGCAGTGCTAGGCGGGAATACAATGAGCAGTTCTTC.

This clonotype showed up many times. The chain joins TRBV20-1 to TRBJ2-3, with D perhaps matching TRBD1 (6 bases). The CDR3 extends over 14 amino acids. Trimming shortened V by 3 bases and J by 2 bases, and 12 bases separated the two germline ends. Germline lookup yields CDR1 DFQATT and CDR2 SNEGSKA (reference sequence). The CDR3, as DNA: TGCAGTGCTAGGCTAGGACAGACCACAGATACGCAGTATTTT. Its translation is CSARLGQTTDTQYF.